The next 21 T cell receptor beta chains were all read from a single sample in a study of blood T cell repertoires in COVID-19. Generated by immunoSEQ multiplex PCR, the TCRdb table keeps only in-frame clones and is missing some. This sample has roughly 240,000 clones, with about 79% found just once. Input material: peripheral blood. The receptors were sampled from a man aged 35 to 55 who had recovered from COVID-19.

The V call is TRBV2, the J call TRBJ2-7; D is perhaps TRBD2 (5 bases). The CDR3 loop spans 13 amino acids. With 10 bases removed from V and 2 bases from J, the gap between germline ends came to 15 bases. The germline CDR1 and CDR2 sequences are SNHLY and FYNNEI. CDR3 sequence reads: CAIRRTDTYEQYF. The CDR3 nucleotides are TGTGCCATCCGGCGGACTGATACCTACGAGCAGTACTTC.

The chain joins TRBV16 to TRBJ2-7; TRBD1 is a possible D gene (7 bases). CDR3 length: 17 amino acids. Germline lookup yields CDR1 KGHSY and CDR2 FQNENV. Trimming stripped 1 base from V and 3 bases from J, with 19 bases between. The CDR3: CASSQFNAAGTDYEQYF. For the CDR3, the DNA is TGTGCCAGCAGCCAATTTAACGCGGCGGGGACAGACTACGAGCAGTACTTC.

V usage is TRBV6-7 and J usage is TRBJ1-4; D might be TRBD1 (5 bases). TRBV6-7 has ORF status, its function being uncertain. The CDR3 covers 18 residues. V was clipped by 2 bases and J by 8 bases, with 24 bases between them. This chain's CDR3 is CASSYAGSPRDWEEKLFF. The CDR3 nucleotides read TGTGCCAGCAGTTACGCCGGGTCGCCCCGGGACTGGGAGGAAAAACTGTTTTTT.

The chain joins TRBV29-1 to TRBJ1-1; D unclear. Germline lookup yields CDR1 SQVTM and CDR2 ANQGSEA. V was trimmed by 3 bases and J by 0 bases, leaving 5 bases between them. The length of the CDR3 is 12 residues. The CDR3 region is CSVDRLNTEAFF. The CDR3 DNA reads as TGCAGCGTTGACAGGCTGAACACTGAAGCTTTCTTT.

The chain couples TRBV5-1 to TRBJ1-5; 7 bases line up with TRBD1. CDR1 and CDR2 from the germline V gene are SGHRS and YFSETQ. V shed 4 bases and J 9 bases; nucleotides not matched to a gene: 16. The CDR3 has 16 amino acids. The CDR3 protein is CASSHTGTADGGPQHF. In nucleotides, the CDR3 is TGCGCCAGCAGCCATACCGGGACAGCCGACGGAGGGCCCCAGCATTTT.

This rearrangement joins TRBV5-4 to TRBJ2-7; 7 nucleotides align to TRBD2. After removal of 2 bases from V and 4 bases from J, the junction contained 6 bases not matched to a gene. The CDR3 length is 14 residues. CDR1 and CDR2 from the germline V gene are SGHNT and YYREEE (reference sequence). This CDR3 is CASSLKREGYEQYF. The CDR3 bases are TGTGCCAGCAGCTTAAAGCGGGAAGGGTACGAGCAGTACTTC.

The chain joins TRBV30 to TRBJ1-2, with a possible D match to TRBD1 (5 bases). This CDR3 comprises 14 residues. CDR1 GTSNPN and CDR2 SVGIG come from the germline V gene (reference sequence). Trimming stripped 0 bases from V and 8 bases from J, with 16 bases between. CDR3 amino acids: CAWSVKGAAQGYTF. CDR3 sequence (DNA): TGTGCCTGGAGTGTAAAAGGGGCGGCCCAGGGCTACACCTTC.

This clone has only a few counts. The chain recombines TRBV3-1 (or the pseudogene TRBV3-2) with TRBJ2-3; tentative D call: TRBD1 (6 bases). The CDR3 has 13 amino acids. The germline CDR1 and CDR2 sequences are LGHDT and YNNKEL (reference sequence). V shed 4 bases and J shed 6 bases, with 11 bases lying between them. In nucleotides, the CDR3 is TGTGCCAGCAGCCCCGGGACACCCGATACGCAGTATTTT. This translates into CASSPGTPDTQYF.

This chain joins TRBV13 and TRBJ2-2; no reliable D call. Between the trimmed V and J ends, which lost 1 base and 0 bases, there was a span of 12 bases. CDR3 size: 17 residues. The germline gives CDR1 PRHDT, CDR2 FYEKMQ (reference sequence). The CDR3 DNA follows: TGTGCCAGCAGCTTAGCCCGCAGACATTCGAACACCGGGGAGCTGTTTTTT. Translated: CASSLARRHSNTGELFF.

This clone was seen only a few times. The chain recombines TRBV19 with TRBJ1-1; D might be TRBD1 (6 bases). The CDR3 is 13 residues long. V lost 5 bases to trimming and J lost 6 bases, with 13 bases between them. Per germline, CDR1 LNHDA and CDR2 SQIVND (reference sequence). CDR3 protein: CASSATGHAEAFF. CDR3 in DNA: TGTGCCAGTAGTGCGACAGGTCACGCTGAAGCTTTCTTT.

This clone appeared a single time. J is TRBJ1-1 and V is TRBV29-1; D is ambiguous. V lost 4 bases, J lost 5 bases, and 8 bases lay in between. CDR1 SQVTM and CDR2 ANQGSEA come from the germline V gene. The CDR3 covers 11 residues. This chain's CDR3 is CSVGRETEAFF. The CDR3 coding sequence is TGCAGCGTTGGTAGGGAGACTGAAGCTTTCTTT.

The chain couples TRBV10-1 to TRBJ1-1; D is uncertain. The V gene lost 3 bases and the J gene lost 6 bases, with 8 bases spanning the gap. CDR3 length equals 12 residues. Germline values: CDR1 WNHNN, CDR2 SYGVQD (reference sequence). The CDR3 is CASSDRGAEAFF. The CDR3 nucleotides read TGCGCCAGCAGTGACCGCGGCGCTGAAGCTTTCTTT.

The chain is built from TRBV6-1 and TRBJ2-7, with TRBD1 matching 8 bases. Losses at the gene ends were 1 base for V and 5 bases for J; bases not matched to a gene: 7. The CDR3 consists of 15 residues. Germline assignment: CDR1 MNHNS and CDR2 SASEGT. CDR3 amino acids: CASSEVSGGRDEQYF. In DNA, the CDR3 is TGTGCCAGCAGTGAAGTGTCAGGGGGCAGGGACGAGCAGTACTTC.

V gene TRBV5-4 combines with J gene TRBJ2-3, with D possibly TRBD1 on 6 matching bases. Germline V gene data show CDR1 as SGHNT and CDR2 as YYREEE (reference sequence). The V gene lost 4 bases and the J gene lost 4 bases, with 10 bases spanning the gap. The CDR3 has 13 amino acids. The CDR3 nucleotides are TGTGCCAGCAGCCTGGACAGACCAGATACGCAGTATTTT. This gives the protein CASSLDRPDTQYF.

The CDR3 loop reads CASSIPPPSEAFF. The CDR3 coding sequence is TGTGCCAGTAGTATCCCCCCCCCTTCTGAAGCTTTCTTT. The J gene is TRBJ1-1, the V gene TRBV19; D unresolved. Germline-derived CDR1 and CDR2 are LNHDA and SQIVND (reference sequence). The V end lost 3 bases, the J end lost 6 bases, and 11 bases lay between the germline ends. The length of the CDR3 is 13 residues.

This clone came up a few times. The chain links TRBV10-3 to TRBJ1-1, with D perhaps TRBD1 (6 bases). The CDR3 has 14 residues. CDR1 and CDR2 (germline): ENHRY, SYGVKD. The V end was cut by 7 bases, the J end by 3 bases, with 15 bases between. Here the CDR3 DNA reads TGTGCCATCAAGGACGGGGGGCGATACACTGAAGCTTTCTTT. Its protein product is CAIKDGGRYTEAFF.

The chain combines TRBV4-2 with TRBJ2-7, with TRBD2 identical over 7 bases. Germline loops: CDR1 LGHNA, CDR2 YNFKEQ. Germline trimming cut 4 bases from V and 5 bases from J; bases unmatched to any gene: 11. This CDR3 spans 15 amino acids. CDR3 amino acids: CASSRGEGAPHEQYF. In nucleotides, the CDR3 is TGTGCCAGCAGCCGGGGGGAGGGCGCACCTCACGAGCAGTACTTC.

V and J are TRBV10-1 and TRBJ2-7; D gene ambiguous. Between the trimmed V and J ends, which lost 2 bases and 3 bases, there was a span of 5 bases. Germline lookup yields CDR1 WNHNN and CDR2 SYGVQD (reference sequence). This CDR3 has 12 residues. DNA for the CDR3: TGCGCCAGCAGTGAGGGCGGCTACGAGCAGTACTTC. Translating gives CASSEGGYEQYF.

In its sample, this clone was seen a few times. The chain uses TRBV7-9 and TRBJ1-2, with 11 bases matching TRBD1. The junction had 7 bases not matched to a gene; V was cut back by 1 base and J by 6 bases. Germline V gene sequence: CDR1 SEHNR, CDR2 FQNEAQ (reference sequence). This CDR3 comprises 16 residues. CDR3 in DNA: TGTGCCAGCAGCTTAGTTCGCGGACAGGGGGCTGATGGCTACACCTTC. Amino acid sequence: CASSLVRGQGADGYTF.

This sequence joins TRBV3-1 (or the pseudogene TRBV3-2) and TRBJ2-1; D may be TRBD2 (6 bases). V lost 5 bases and J lost 4, with 12 bases in between. The CDR3 is made up of 14 amino acids. Germline V gene lookup returns CDR1 LGHDT and CDR2 YNNKEL (reference sequence). The CDR3, as DNA: TGTGCCAGCAGCGGAGGGACTTCATACAATGAGCAGTTCTTC. Amino acid sequence: CASSGGTSYNEQFF.

The CDR3: CASSSRDRGVGELFF. As DNA, the CDR3 is TGTGCCAGCAGCTCCCGGGACAGGGGAGTCGGGGAGCTGTTTTTT. The chain combines TRBV7-9 with TRBJ2-2; 10 bases are shared with TRBD1. The CDR3 is made up of 15 amino acids. J was trimmed by 7 bases and V by 4 bases; bases with no gene match: 6. Germline V gene lookup returns CDR1 SEHNR and CDR2 FQNEAQ (reference sequence).